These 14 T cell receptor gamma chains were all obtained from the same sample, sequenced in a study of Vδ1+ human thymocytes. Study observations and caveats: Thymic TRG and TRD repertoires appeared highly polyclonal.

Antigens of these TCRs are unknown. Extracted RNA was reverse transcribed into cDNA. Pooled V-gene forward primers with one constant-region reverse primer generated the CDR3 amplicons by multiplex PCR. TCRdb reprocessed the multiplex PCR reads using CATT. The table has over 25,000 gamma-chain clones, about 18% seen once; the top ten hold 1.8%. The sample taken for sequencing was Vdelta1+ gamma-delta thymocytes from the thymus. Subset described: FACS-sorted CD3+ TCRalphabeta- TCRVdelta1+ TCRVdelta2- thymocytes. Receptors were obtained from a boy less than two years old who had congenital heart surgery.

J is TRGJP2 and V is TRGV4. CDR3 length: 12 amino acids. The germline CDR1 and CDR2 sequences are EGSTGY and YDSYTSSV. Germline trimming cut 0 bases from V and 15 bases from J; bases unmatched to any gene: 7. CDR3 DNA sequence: TGTGCCACCTGGGATGGGCAGAGAGTCAAGACGTTT. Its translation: CATWDGQRVKTF.

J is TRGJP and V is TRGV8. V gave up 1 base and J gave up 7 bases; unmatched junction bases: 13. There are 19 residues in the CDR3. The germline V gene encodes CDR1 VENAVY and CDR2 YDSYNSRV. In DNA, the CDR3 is TGTGCCACCTGGGATAGTCCGGCGGGTTCGGAGTTGGGCAAAAAAATCAAGGTATTT. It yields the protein CATWDSPAGSELGKKIKVF.

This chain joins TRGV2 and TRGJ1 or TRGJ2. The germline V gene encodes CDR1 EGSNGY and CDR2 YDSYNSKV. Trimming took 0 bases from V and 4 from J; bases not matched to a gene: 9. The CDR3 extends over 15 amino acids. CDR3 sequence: CATWDGGGGYYKKLF. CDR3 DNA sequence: TGTGCCACCTGGGACGGGGGGGGAGGCTATTATAAGAAACTCTTT.

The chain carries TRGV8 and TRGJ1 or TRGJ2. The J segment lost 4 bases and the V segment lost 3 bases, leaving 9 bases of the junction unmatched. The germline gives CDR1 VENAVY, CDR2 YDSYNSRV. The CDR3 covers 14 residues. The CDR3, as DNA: TGTGCCACCTGGGATGCTCGGGCGTATTATAAGAAACTCTTT. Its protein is CATWDARAYYKKLF.

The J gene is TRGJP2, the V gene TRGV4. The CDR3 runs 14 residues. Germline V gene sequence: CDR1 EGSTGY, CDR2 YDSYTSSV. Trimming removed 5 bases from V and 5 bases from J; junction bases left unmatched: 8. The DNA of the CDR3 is TGTGCCACCTGGGCTCATCGGAGTGATTGGATCAAGACGTTT. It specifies CATWAHRSDWIKTF.

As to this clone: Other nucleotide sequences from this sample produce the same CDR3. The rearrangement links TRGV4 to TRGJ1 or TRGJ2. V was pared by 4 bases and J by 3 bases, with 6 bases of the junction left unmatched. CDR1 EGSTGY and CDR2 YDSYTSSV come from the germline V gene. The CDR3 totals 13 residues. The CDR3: CATWDDPYYKKLF. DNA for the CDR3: TGTGCCACCTGGGACGACCCTTATTATAAGAAACTCTTT.

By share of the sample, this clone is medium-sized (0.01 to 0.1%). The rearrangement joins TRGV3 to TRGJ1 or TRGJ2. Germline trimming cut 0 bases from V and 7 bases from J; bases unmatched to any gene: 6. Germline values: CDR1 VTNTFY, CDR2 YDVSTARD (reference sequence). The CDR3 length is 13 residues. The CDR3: CATWDRPWYKKLF. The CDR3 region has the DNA TGTGCCACCTGGGACAGGCCGTGGTATAAGAAACTCTTT.

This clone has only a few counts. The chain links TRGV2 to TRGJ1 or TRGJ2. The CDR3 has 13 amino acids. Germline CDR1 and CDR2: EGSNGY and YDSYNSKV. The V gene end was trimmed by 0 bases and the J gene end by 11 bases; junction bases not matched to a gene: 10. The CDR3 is CATWDGLRPEKLF. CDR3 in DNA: TGTGCCACCTGGGACGGGCTGAGACCTGAGAAACTCTTT.

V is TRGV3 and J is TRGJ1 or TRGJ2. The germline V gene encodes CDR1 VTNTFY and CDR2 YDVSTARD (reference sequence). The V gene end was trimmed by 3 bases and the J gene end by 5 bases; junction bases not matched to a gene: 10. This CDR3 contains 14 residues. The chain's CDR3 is CATWDGRFDYKKLF. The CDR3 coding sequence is TGTGCCACCTGGGACGGGCGGTTCGATTATAAGAAACTCTTT.

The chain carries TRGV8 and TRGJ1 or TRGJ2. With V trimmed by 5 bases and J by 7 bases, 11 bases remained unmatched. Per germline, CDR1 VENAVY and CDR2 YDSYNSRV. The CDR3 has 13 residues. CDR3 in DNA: TGTGCCACCTGGGTCCACCGGCGATATAAGAAACTCTTT. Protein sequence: CATWVHRRYKKLF.

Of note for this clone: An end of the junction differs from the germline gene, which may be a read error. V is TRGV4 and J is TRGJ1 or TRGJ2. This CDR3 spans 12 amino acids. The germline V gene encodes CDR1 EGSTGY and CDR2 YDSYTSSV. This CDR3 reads CATWKLYYKNLF. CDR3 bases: TGTGCCACCTGGAAACTCTATTATAAGAATCTCTTT.

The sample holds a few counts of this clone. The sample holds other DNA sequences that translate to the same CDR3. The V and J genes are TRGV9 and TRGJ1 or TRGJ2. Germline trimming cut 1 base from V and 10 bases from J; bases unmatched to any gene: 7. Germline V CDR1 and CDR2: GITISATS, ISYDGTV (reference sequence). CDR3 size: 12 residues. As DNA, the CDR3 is TGTGCCTTGTGGGAGGTTCGGATCAAGAAACTCTTT. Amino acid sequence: CALWEVRIKKLF.

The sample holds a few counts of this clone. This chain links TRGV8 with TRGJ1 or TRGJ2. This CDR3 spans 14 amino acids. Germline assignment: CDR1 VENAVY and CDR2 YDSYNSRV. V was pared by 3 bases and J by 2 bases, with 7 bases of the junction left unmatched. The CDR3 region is CATWDLADYYKKLF. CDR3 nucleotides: TGTGCCACCTGGGATCTTGCCGATTATTATAAGAAACTCTTT.

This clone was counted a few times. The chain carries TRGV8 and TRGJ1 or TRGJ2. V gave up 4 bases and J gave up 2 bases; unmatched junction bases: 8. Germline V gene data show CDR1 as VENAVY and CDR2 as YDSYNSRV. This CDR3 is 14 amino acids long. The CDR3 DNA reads TGTGCCACCTGGGACGTGAGAGATTATTATAAGAAACTCTTT. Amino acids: CATWDVRDYYKKLF.